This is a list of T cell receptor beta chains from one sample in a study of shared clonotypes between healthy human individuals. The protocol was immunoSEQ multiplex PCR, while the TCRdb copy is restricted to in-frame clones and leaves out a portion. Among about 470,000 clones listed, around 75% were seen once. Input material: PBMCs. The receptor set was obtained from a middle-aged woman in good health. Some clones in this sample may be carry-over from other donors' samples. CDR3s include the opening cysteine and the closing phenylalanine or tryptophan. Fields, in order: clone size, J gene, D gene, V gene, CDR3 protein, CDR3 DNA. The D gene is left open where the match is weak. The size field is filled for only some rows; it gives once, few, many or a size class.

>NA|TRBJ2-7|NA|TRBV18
CASFRDSEGYEQYF
TGTGCCAGCTTTCGGGACTCCGAGGGGTACGAGCAGTACTTC
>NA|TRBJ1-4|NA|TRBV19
CASSIGTNEKLFF
TGTGCCAGTAGTATTGGGACCAATGAAAAACTGTTTTTT
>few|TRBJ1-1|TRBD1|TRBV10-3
CAISRTGRTEAFF
TGTGCCATCAGTCGGACAGGGCGGACTGAAGCTTTCTTT
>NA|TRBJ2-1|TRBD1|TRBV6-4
CASSPDRASDEQFF
TGTGCCAGCAGTCCCGACAGGGCTTCAGATGAGCAGTTCTTC
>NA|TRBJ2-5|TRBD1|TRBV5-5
CASSPGQGGETQYF
TGTGCCAGCAGCCCCGGACAGGGAGGAGAGACCCAGTACTTC
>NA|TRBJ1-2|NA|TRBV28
CASSRRPTGLIVLYGYTF
TGTGCCAGCAGTAGGCGCCCGACAGGTTTGATAGTTTTATATGGCTACACCTTC
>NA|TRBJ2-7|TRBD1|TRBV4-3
CASSQGTGGADEQYF
TGCGCCAGCAGCCAAGGGACAGGGGGCGCGGACGAGCAGTACTTC
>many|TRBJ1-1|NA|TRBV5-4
CASSLQGEAFF
TGTGCCAGCAGCTTACAGGGTGAAGCTTTCTTT
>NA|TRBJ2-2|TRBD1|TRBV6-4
CASSVNPGTGGWTGELFF
TGTGCCAGCAGTGTTAACCCCGGGACAGGGGGATGGACCGGGGAGCTGTTTTTT
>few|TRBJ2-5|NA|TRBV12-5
CASGGDAQRETQYF
TGTGCTAGTGGCGGGGACGCTCAACGAGAGACCCAGTACTTC
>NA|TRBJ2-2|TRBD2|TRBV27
CASSPLAGGQVGELFF
TGTGCCAGCAGTCCCCTAGCGGGAGGGCAGGTCGGGGAGCTGTTTTTT
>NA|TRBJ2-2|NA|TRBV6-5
CASSPSLPNTGELFF
TGTGCCAGCAGCCCCTCATTACCGAACACCGGGGAGCTGTTTTTT
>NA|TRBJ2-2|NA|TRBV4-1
CASSQEVRGGELFF
TGCGCCAGCAGCCAAGAGGTCAGGGGCGGGGAGCTGTTTTTT
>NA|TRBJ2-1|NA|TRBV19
CASSWAGHEQFF
TGTGCCAGTAGTTGGGCAGGTCATGAGCAGTTCTTC
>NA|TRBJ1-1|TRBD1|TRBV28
CASSFSGTENTEAFF
TGTGCCAGCAGTTTTAGTGGGACAGAGAACACTGAAGCTTTCTTC
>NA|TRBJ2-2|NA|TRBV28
CASDSRSDTGELFF
TGTGCCAGCGATTCAAGGTCCGACACCGGGGAGCTGTTTTTT
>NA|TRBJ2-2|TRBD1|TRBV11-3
CASSPRTGGGTGELFF
TGTGCCAGCAGCCCCCGGACAGGGGGTGGCACCGGGGAGCTGTTTTTT
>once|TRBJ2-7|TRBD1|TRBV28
CASSSPRQGGSYEQYF
TGTGCCAGCAGTTCCCCCCGACAGGGTGGTAGCTACGAGCAGTACTTC
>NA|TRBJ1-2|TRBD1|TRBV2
CASSPGQGPGYGYTF
TGTGCCAGCAGTCCCGGACAGGGGCCAGGGTATGGCTACACCTTC
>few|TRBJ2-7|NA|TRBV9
CASSEGQLEGEQYF
TGTGCCAGCAGCGAGGGACAGCTGGAGGGCGAGCAGTACTTC
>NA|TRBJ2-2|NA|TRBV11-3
CASSLDANTGELFF
TGTGCCAGCAGCTTAGATGCGAACACCGGGGAGCTGTTTTTT
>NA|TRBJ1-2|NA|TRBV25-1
CASSSFMQAGYTF
TGTGCCAGCTCCAGTTTTATGCAGGCGGGCTACACCTTC
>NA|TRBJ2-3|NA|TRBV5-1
CASSLRVSNTDTQYF
TGCGCCAGCAGCTTACGGGTTTCGAACACAGATACGCAGTATTTT
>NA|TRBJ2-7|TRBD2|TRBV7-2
CASSLVAGVNEQYF
TGTGCCAGCAGCTTAGTGGCGGGAGTTAACGAGCAGTACTTC
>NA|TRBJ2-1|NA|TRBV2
CASSSQSYNEQFF
TGTGCCAGCAGTTCCCAGTCGTACAATGAGCAGTTCTTC
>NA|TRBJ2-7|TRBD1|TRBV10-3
CAITGQGGASSEQYF
TGTGCCATCACTGGGCAAGGGGGCGCATCCTCCGAGCAGTACTTC
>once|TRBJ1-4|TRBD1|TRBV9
CASSSGRDRGTYEKLFF
TGTGCCAGCAGCTCTGGGCGGGACAGGGGGACGTATGAAAAACTGTTTTTT
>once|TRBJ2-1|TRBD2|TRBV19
CASSIFPAGESYNEQFF
TGTGCCAGTAGTATTTTCCCAGCGGGAGAGTCCTACAATGAGCAGTTCTTC
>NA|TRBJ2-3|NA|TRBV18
CASSPELGDTQYF
TGTGCCAGCTCACCCGAGCTCGGGGATACGCAGTATTTT
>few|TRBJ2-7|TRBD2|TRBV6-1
CASSGGLGGSYEQYF
TGTGCCAGCAGCGGGGGACTAGGGGGCTCCTACGAGCAGTACTTC
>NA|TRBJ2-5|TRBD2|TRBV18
CASAASGKETQYF
TGTGCCAGCGCGGCTAGCGGGAAAGAGACCCAGTACTTC
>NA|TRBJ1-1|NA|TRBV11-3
CASSAGTAEAFF
TGTGCCAGCAGCGCCGGGACCGCTGAAGCTTTCTTT
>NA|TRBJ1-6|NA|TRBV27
CASMGQGISSSYNSPLHF
TGTGCCAGCATGGGGCAGGGGATTTCAAGCTCCTATAATTCACCCCTCCACTTT
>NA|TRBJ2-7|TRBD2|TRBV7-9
CASSPGASGSYEQYF
TGTGCCAGCAGCCCCGGGGCTAGCGGGAGCTACGAGCAGTACTTC
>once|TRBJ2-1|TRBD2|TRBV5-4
CASSLGLAGGLNEQFF
TGTGCCAGCAGCTTGGGACTAGCGGGAGGACTCAATGAGCAGTTCTTC
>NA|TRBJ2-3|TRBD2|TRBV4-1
CASRQRESGQAGGPTDTQYF
TGCGCCAGCAGACAAAGGGAGTCCGGCCAAGCGGGAGGTCCCACAGATACGCAGTATTTT
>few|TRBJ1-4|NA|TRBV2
CASSESGTPGLEKLFF
TGTGCCAGCAGTGAATCCGGGACGCCCGGGTTGGAAAAACTGTTTTTT
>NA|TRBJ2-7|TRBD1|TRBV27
CASSLKFLTGQGLYEQYF
TGTGCCAGCAGTTTAAAATTTCTAACGGGACAGGGTCTCTACGAGCAGTACTTC
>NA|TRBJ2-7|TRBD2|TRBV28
CASITANGLAREQYF
TGTGCCAGCATCACAGCCAATGGACTAGCAAGGGAGCAGTACTTC
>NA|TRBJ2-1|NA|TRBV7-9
CASSFTPGDWSYNEQFF
TGTGCCAGCAGCTTTACGCCGGGGGATTGGTCCTACAATGAGCAGTTCTTC
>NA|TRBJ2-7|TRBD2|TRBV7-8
CASSRPGTSGSTEQYF
TGTGCCAGCAGTCGTCCCGGGACTAGCGGGAGTACCGAGCAGTACTTC
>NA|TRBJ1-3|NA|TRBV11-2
CASSLSGRRSGNTIYF
TGTGCCAGCAGCTTATCGGGGCGCCGCTCTGGAAACACCATATATTTT
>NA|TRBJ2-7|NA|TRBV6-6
CASSHAEPPYEQYF
TGTGCCAGCAGTCACGCCGAGCCGCCCTACGAGCAGTACTTC
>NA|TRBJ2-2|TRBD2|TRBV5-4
CASSLGLAGTNTGELFF
TGTGCCAGCAGCTTGGGCCTAGCGGGAACGAACACCGGGGAGCTGTTTTTT
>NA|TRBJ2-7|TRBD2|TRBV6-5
CASSSVTSGRNEQYF
TGTGCCAGCAGTTCGGTGACTAGCGGGAGGAACGAGCAGTACTTC
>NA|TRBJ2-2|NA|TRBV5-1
CASSLAPTSNTGELFF
TGCGCCAGCAGCTTGGCCCCGACCTCGAACACCGGGGAGCTGTTTTTT
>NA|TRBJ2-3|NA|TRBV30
CAWRGGRGRTDTQYF
TGTGCCTGGAGGGGGGGTCGCGGCCGCACAGATACGCAGTATTTT
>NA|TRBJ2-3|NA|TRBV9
CASSALSGTLTDTQYF
TGTGCCAGCAGCGCCCTTTCGGGAACCCTGACAGATACGCAGTATTTT
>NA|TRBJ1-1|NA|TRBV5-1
CASSFSQGWTTEAFF
TGCGCCAGCAGCTTCTCCCAGGGGTGGACGACTGAAGCTTTCTTT
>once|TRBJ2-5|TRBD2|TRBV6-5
CASSPVSGTETQYF
TGTGCCAGCAGCCCCGTGAGCGGGACTGAGACCCAGTACTTC
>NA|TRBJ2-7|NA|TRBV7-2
CASSYQPIATYEQYF
TGTGCCAGCAGCTACCAGCCCATAGCGACCTACGAGCAGTACTTC
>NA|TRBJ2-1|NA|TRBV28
CASSLTAGSHSYNEQFF
TGTGCCAGCAGCCTGACCGCGGGGTCACACTCCTACAATGAGCAGTTCTTC
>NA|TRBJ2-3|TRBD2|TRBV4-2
CASSQGLAVTDTQYF
TGTGCCAGCAGCCAAGGACTAGCGGTCACAGATACGCAGTATTTT
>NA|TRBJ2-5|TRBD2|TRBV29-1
CSVAGGETQYF
TGCAGCGTAGCGGGAGGAGAGACCCAGTACTTC